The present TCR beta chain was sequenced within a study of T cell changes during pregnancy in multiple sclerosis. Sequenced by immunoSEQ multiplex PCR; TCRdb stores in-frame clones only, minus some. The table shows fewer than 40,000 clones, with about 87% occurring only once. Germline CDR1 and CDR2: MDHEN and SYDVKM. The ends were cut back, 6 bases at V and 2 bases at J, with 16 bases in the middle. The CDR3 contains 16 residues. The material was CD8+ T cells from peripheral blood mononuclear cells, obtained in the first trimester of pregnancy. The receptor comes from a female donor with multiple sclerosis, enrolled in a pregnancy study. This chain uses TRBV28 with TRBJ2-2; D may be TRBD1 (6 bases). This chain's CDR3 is CASSSYGTLNTGELFF. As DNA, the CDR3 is TGTGCCAGCAGCTCTTACGGGACATTAAACACCGGGGAGCTGTTTTTT.